These 15 T cell receptor beta chains came from one sample sequenced in a study of blood T cell repertoires in COVID-19. Here immunoSEQ multiplex PCR was the method, and the copy in TCRdb shows in-frame clones only, minus some. The table has 150,000 to 180,000 clones, around 90% seen once. Material for sequencing was peripheral blood. The receptors derive from a man over 45 with acute or convalescent COVID-19.

This CDR3 reads CASSSYRVATEAFF. The DNA for the CDR3 is TGTGCCAGCAGCTCATACAGGGTAGCGACTGAAGCTTTCTTT. The rearrangement joins TRBV11-2 to TRBJ1-1; maybe TRBD1 (6 bases). This CDR3 has 14 residues. The germline V gene has CDR1 SGHAT and CDR2 FQNNGV. V was trimmed by 4 bases and J by 5 bases, leaving 14 bases between them.

The J gene is TRBJ1-6, the V gene TRBV28; 9 positions agree with TRBD1. This CDR3 contains 16 residues. The J segment lost 7 bases and the V segment lost 6 bases, leaving 10 bases of the junction unmatched. Germline V lookup: CDR1 MDHEN, CDR2 SYDVKM. The DNA of the CDR3 is TGTGCCAGCAGACGTACCGGGACAGGGCGCAATTCACCCCTCCACTTT. It codes for CASRRTGTGRNSPLHF.

This clone was detected only once. This rearrangement joins TRBV11-2 to TRBJ1-6; D is possibly TRBD1 (5 bases). The V and J ends lost 1 base and 5 bases respectively, with 9 bases between them. Germline CDR1 reads SGHAT; CDR2 reads FQNNGV. The length of the CDR3 is 15 residues. CDR3 region: CASSLGRTNNSPLHF. The CDR3 DNA is TGTGCCAGCAGCTTAGGTCGGACAAATAATTCACCCCTCCACTTT.

The gene calls are TRBV7-8 and TRBJ1-5; 7 nucleotides agree with TRBD1. The trim removed 4 bases at V and 5 bases at J, leaving 8 bases unmatched. The CDR3 is 15 residues long. The germline V gene encodes CDR1 SGHVS and CDR2 FQNEAQ. The CDR3 sequence: CASSSGTASYQPQHF. The CDR3 DNA follows: TGTGCCAGCAGCTCCGGGACAGCAAGCTATCAGCCCCAGCATTTT.

The chain joins TRBV6-6 to TRBJ2-2, with TRBD2 as a possible D gene (6 bases). Trimming cost V 7 bases and J 7 bases, with 16 bases left between them. CDR1 and CDR2 (germline): MNHNY, SVGAGI (reference sequence). The CDR3 runs 14 residues. The CDR3 loop is CASTPSGGVGELFF. Here the CDR3 DNA reads TGTGCCAGCACCCCTTCCGGGGGTGTCGGGGAGCTGTTTTTT.

The rearrangement links TRBV3-1 (or the pseudogene TRBV3-2) to TRBJ1-4; 8 bases are a match to TRBD1. Germline trimming cut 0 bases from V and 8 bases from J; bases unmatched to any gene: 2. There are 14 residues in the CDR3. Germline V CDR1 and CDR2: LGHDT, YNNKEL (reference sequence). This CDR3 reads CASSQEDRDEKLFF. In DNA, the CDR3 is TGTGCCAGCAGCCAAGAGGACAGGGACGAAAAACTGTTTTTT.

The genes are TRBV5-1 and TRBJ1-2, with 10 bases aligning to TRBD1. V was pared by 2 bases and J by 6 bases, with 4 bases of the junction left unmatched. CDR1 and CDR2 (germline): SGHRS, YFSETQ. The CDR3 totals 14 residues. CDR3 sequence (DNA): TGCGCCAGCAGCTTTGGACAGGGGGTACATGGCTACACCTTC. It specifies CASSFGQGVHGYTF.

V and J are TRBV28 and TRBJ2-7; 13 bases align to TRBD2. This CDR3 has 15 residues. Germline trimming cut 5 bases from V and 2 bases from J; bases unmatched to any gene: 3. CDR1 and CDR2 from the germline V gene are MDHEN and SYDVKM. CDR3 amino acids: CASSPGLAGAYEQYF. The CDR3 DNA reads as TGTGCCAGCAGTCCCGGACTAGCGGGAGCCTACGAGCAGTACTTC.

The rearrangement uses TRBV5-1 and TRBJ2-3; D gene ambiguous. Germline CDR1 and CDR2: SGHRS and YFSETQ. V was pared by 0 bases and J by 2 bases, with 10 bases between. The CDR3 totals 15 residues. The DNA of the CDR3 is TGCGCCAGCAGCTTGGGAGTTATATTCACAGATACGCAGTATTTT. Amino acid sequence: CASSLGVIFTDTQYF. The variable domain in full, with the rest retrieved from reference TRBV5-1 and TRBJ2-3, is KAGVTQTPRYLIKTRGQQVTLSCSPISGHRSVSWYQQTPGQGLQFLFEYFSETQRNKGNFPGRFSGRQFSNSRSEMNVSTLELGDSALYLCASSLGVIFTDTQYFGPGTRLTVL.

This clone has a handful of counts. Written as DNA, the CDR3 is TGTGCCACCAGCCCCGGGACTTCCAGCACAGATACGCAGTATTTT. Residues: CATSPGTSSTDTQYF. The gene calls are TRBV24-1 and TRBJ2-3; maybe TRBD2 (6 bases). The CDR3 contains 15 residues. Germline loops: CDR1 KGHDR, CDR2 SFDVKD. V shed 7 bases and J shed 0 bases, with 13 bases lying between them.

The chain couples TRBV7-9 to TRBJ2-7; D is unclear. Germline CDR1 reads SEHNR; CDR2 reads FQNEAQ (reference sequence). The V gene lost 3 bases and the J gene lost 5 bases, with 8 bases spanning the gap. The CDR3 totals 12 residues. In nucleotides, the CDR3 is TGTGCCAGCAGCTTCCACAGTGACGAGCAGTACTTC. Amino acid sequence: CASSFHSDEQYF. The complete variable domain, with remaining parts taken from reference TRBV7-9 and TRBJ2-7, reads DTGVSQNPRHKITKRGQNVTFRCDPISEHNRLYWYRQTLGQGPEFLTYFQNEAQLEKSRLLSDRFSAERPKGSFSTLEIQRTEQGDSAMYLCASSFHSDEQYFGPGTRLTVT.

This chain connects TRBV11-2 to TRBJ2-7; D unclear. Trimming stripped 5 bases from V and 9 bases from J, with 11 bases between. The CDR3 has 11 residues. In germline, CDR1 is SGHAT, CDR2 FQNNGV. The CDR3 DNA reads TGTGCCAGCAGCGGTGTGCGTGGGCAGTACTTC. Residues: CASSGVRGQYF.

The chain couples TRBV30 to TRBJ2-7, with D perhaps matching TRBD2 (5 bases). The V end lost 0 bases, the J end lost 0 bases, and 6 bases lay between the germline ends. Germline CDR1 GTSNPN, CDR2 SVGIG (reference sequence). CDR3 length: 13 amino acids. The CDR3 coding sequence is TGTGCCTGGAGTGTAGGGAGCTCCTACGAGCAGTACTTC. Translation: CAWSVGSSYEQYF.

The V call is TRBV2, the J call TRBJ1-3; possible D gene TRBD1, 5 bases. Germline values: CDR1 SNHLY, CDR2 FYNNEI. V shed 4 bases and J shed 0 bases, with 13 bases lying between them. The CDR3 is 16 residues long. CDR3 sequence (DNA): TGTGCCAGCAGTGGAGACAGCGTTAGCTCTGGAAACACCATATATTTT. It encodes CASSGDSVSSGNTIYF.

This rearrangement joins TRBV30 to TRBJ2-5; 10 bases match TRBD2. This CDR3 is 14 amino acids long. With V trimmed by 8 bases and J by 5 bases, 11 bases remained unmatched. Germline V lookup: CDR1 GTSNPN, CDR2 SVGIG (reference sequence). Here the CDR3 reads CAGRLAGVPETQYF. The CDR3 region has the DNA TGTGCCGGACGTCTAGCGGGAGTACCCGAGACCCAGTACTTC.